The subject of this entry is one TCR beta chain. Its antigen is unidentified. The data were obtained in a study of cytomegalovirus exposure and HLA in healthy donors. Findings and limits, study-wide: Per published reports, the classifier diagnosed cytomegalovirus status with high specificity and sensitivity. Subsequent analysis revealed that first-cohort TCR clusters tended to co-occur in the approximately 120 validation repertoires.

The method was immunoSEQ multiplex PCR; TCRdb's version includes in-frame clones alone and lacks a portion of them. The table records about 250,000 clones, roughly 87% of them present only once. V lost 3 bases and J 1 base, leaving 12 bases between the germline ends. The CDR3 has 15 residues. Germline CDR1 GTSNPN, CDR2 SVGIG (reference sequence). Source material: PBMCs. The sequence came from a man younger than 30 in good health and CMV-seropositive. The gene calls are TRBV30 and TRBJ2-2; D gene unclear. CDR3 DNA sequence: TGTGCCTGGAGGCTGATGGGCGTGAACACCGGGGAGCTGTTTTTT. This translates into CAWRLMGVNTGELFF.